This T cell receptor (beta chain) comes out of a study of blood T cell repertoires in COVID-19. Overall study: The cDNA or gDNA used as material had been derived from T cells, B-cell-depleted T cells, or PBMCs.

All enrollees were about 18 to 100 years old and from roughly 26 US areas. Trimming cost V 8 bases and J 1 base; bases outside gene matches: 7. Germline loops: CDR1 LNHDA, CDR2 SQIVND (reference sequence). The CDR3 covers 15 residues. Assay used: immunoSEQ multiplex PCR; TCRdb lists only in-frame clones, some missing. In the table there are approximately 180,000 clones, roughly 77% of which are singletons. This TCR was sampled from a woman aged 45-59 years with acute COVID-19. Sequencing was done on a sample of PBMCs or T cells enriched from blood (not recorded which). The chain links TRBV19 to TRBJ1-5; 8 bases align to TRBD1. The CDR3 region has the DNA TGTGCCAGTGCTCAGGGGGCGCAGAGCAATCAGCCCCAGCATTTT. Its protein product is CASAQGAQSNQPQHF.